Listed below are T cell receptor beta chains from one sample, sequenced in a study of blood T cell repertoires in COVID-19. Libraries were prepared by immunoSEQ multiplex PCR; TCRdb keeps only in-frame clonotypes and omits some of them. This sample has 65,000 to 90,000 clones, with 79% found just once. Sequencing was done on a sample of peripheral blood. These receptors originate from a man between 60 and 75 years old with active or convalescent COVID-19. Both conserved end residues are part of each CDR3. D genes are given only for firm matches. Expanded clones get a size class; other rows say once, few or many, or leave the size out.

abundance | j_gene | v_gene | d_gene | CDR3aa | CDR3nt
NA | TRBJ2-7 | TRBV2 | TRBD1 | CASSDTFGGQSASYEQYF | TGTGCCAGCAGTGACACCTTTGGGGGACAGTCCGCCTCCTACGAGCAGTACTTC
NA | TRBJ1-1 | TRBV4-1 | NA | CASSQERDTEAFF | TGCGCCAGCAGCCAAGAACGGGACACTGAAGCTTTCTTT
NA | TRBJ2-2 | TRBV6-5 | NA | CASSSITGGDTGELFF | TGTGCCAGCAGTTCGATAACAGGTGGCGACACCGGGGAGCTGTTTTTT
NA | TRBJ2-3 | TRBV19 | NA | CASSIQGTQYF | TGTGCCAGTAGTATTCAGGGGACGCAGTATTTT
NA | TRBJ1-1 | TRBV19 | TRBD1 | CASSIGTATEAFF | TGTGCCAGTAGTATTGGGACAGCCACTGAAGCTTTCTTT
NA | TRBJ1-2 | TRBV24-1 | NA | CATSDLSQVYGYTF | TGTGCCACCAGTGATTTAAGCCAGGTGTATGGCTACACCTTC
NA | TRBJ2-7 | TRBV3-1/TRBV3-2 | NA | CASRHADRHEQYF | TGTGCCAGCAGACACGCTGACAGGCACGAGCAGTACTTC
NA | TRBJ1-5 | TRBV19 | TRBD1 | CASSLTGAQPQHF | TGTGCCAGTAGCCTTACAGGGGCCCAGCCCCAGCATTTT
NA | TRBJ2-5 | TRBV5-1 | NA | CASSQWGETQETQYF | TGCGCCAGCAGCCAGTGGGGAGAAACCCAAGAGACCCAGTACTTC
NA | TRBJ2-2 | TRBV13 | NA | CASTTERGLITGELFF | TGTGCCAGCACCACAGAACGGGGTTTGATCACCGGGGAGCTGTTTTTT
NA | TRBJ1-1 | TRBV5-1 | NA | CASSPEDSAFEAFF | TGCGCCAGCAGCCCGGAGGACAGCGCCTTTGAAGCTTTCTTT
once | TRBJ1-1 | TRBV6-5 | TRBD1 | CASSLTGEATEAFF | TGTGCCAGCAGCCTGACAGGGGAGGCCACTGAAGCTTTCTTT
NA | TRBJ1-2 | TRBV7-9 | NA | CASSFGQGGNYGYTF | TGTGCCAGCAGCTTTGGTCAGGGAGGGAACTATGGCTACACCTTC
NA | TRBJ1-1 | TRBV7-2 | NA | CASSIQVSNTEAFF | TGTGCCAGCAGCATTCAGGTATCGAACACTGAAGCTTTCTTT
once | TRBJ2-5 | TRBV19 | NA | CASRGTRAAETQYF | TGTGCCAGTAGGGGGACACGAGCGGCGGAGACCCAGTACTTC
NA | TRBJ1-3 | TRBV6-6 | NA | CASSRDSSGNTIYF | TGTGCCAGCAGCAGAGACAGCTCTGGAAACACCATATATTTT
NA | TRBJ2-5 | TRBV5-1 | NA | CASSLASEETQYF | TGCGCCAGCAGCTTGGCCAGTGAAGAGACCCAGTACTTC
few | TRBJ1-3 | TRBV4-2 | NA | CASSPDSEWVSGNTIYF | TGTGCCAGCAGCCCCGATTCGGAGTGGGTGTCTGGAAACACCATATATTTT
NA | TRBJ2-1 | TRBV4-2 | TRBD2 | CASSQASGGGNEQFF | TGTGCCAGTAGTCAGGCCAGCGGGGGGGGGAATGAGCAGTTCTTC
NA | TRBJ2-5 | TRBV11-2 | TRBD2 | CASSPGASGGETQYF | TGTGCCAGCAGCCCTGGTGCTAGCGGGGGGGAGACCCAGTACTTC
once | TRBJ2-7 | TRBV3-1/TRBV3-2 | TRBD1 | CASSRGQGGIYEQYF | TGTGCCAGCAGCCGTGGACAGGGTGGTATCTACGAGCAGTACTTC
NA | TRBJ1-4 | TRBV5-4 | TRBD1 | CASSTDRAPEKLFF | TGTGCCAGCAGTACAGACAGGGCCCCCGAAAAACTGTTTTTT
NA | TRBJ2-1 | TRBV11-2 | NA | CASRGGATYNEQFF | TGTGCCAGTCGAGGGGGGGCCACCTACAATGAGCAGTTCTTC
NA | TRBJ2-7 | TRBV3-1/TRBV3-2 | TRBD2 | CASSQPGLAGDEQYF | TGTGCCAGCAGCCAACCGGGACTAGCGGGAGACGAGCAGTACTTC
few | TRBJ1-5 | TRBV10-3 | TRBD1 | CAISRDRGDQPQHF | TGTGCCATCAGCCGGGACAGGGGGGATCAGCCCCAGCATTTT
NA | TRBJ2-3 | TRBV5-1 | NA | CASSSASGTDTQYF | TGCGCCAGCAGCTCGGCTAGCGGCACAGATACGCAGTATTTT
NA | TRBJ1-1 | TRBV7-2 | TRBD1 | CASSLYHGQEAFF | TGTGCCAGCAGCTTATATCACGGACAGGAGGCTTTCTTT
once | TRBJ2-1 | TRBV5-4 | TRBD2 | CASSLAYGGANEQFF | TGTGCCAGCAGCTTGGCGTACGGGGGGGCGAATGAGCAGTTCTTC
NA | TRBJ1-5 | TRBV18 | TRBD1 | CASSSNWTGGNQPQHF | TGTGCCAGCTCATCAAATTGGACAGGAGGCAATCAGCCCCAGCATTTT
NA | TRBJ1-3 | TRBV19 | TRBD1 | CASRQTGLNTIYF | TGTGCCAGTCGGCAGACAGGGCTCAACACCATATATTTT
few | TRBJ1-1 | TRBV19 | NA | CASSQGPGLNTEAFF | TGTGCCAGTAGTCAAGGACCGGGGTTGAACACTGAAGCTTTCTTT
NA | TRBJ2-2 | TRBV5-1 | NA | CASHREYTGELFF | TGCGCCAGCCACAGGGAGTACACCGGGGAGCTGTTTTTT
NA | TRBJ1-4 | TRBV4-1 | NA | CASSQGQARLSEKLFF | TGCGCCAGCAGCCAAGGACAGGCGAGGTTGAGTGAAAAACTGTTTTTT